Shown below are 20 T cell receptor beta chains from a single sample sequenced in a study of shared clonotypes between healthy human individuals. Method: immunoSEQ multiplex PCR; TCRdb's copy keeps in-frame clones and lacks some. The sample includes roughly 2.6 million clones, more than 80% of them seen just once. The sample comprised naive CD4+ T cells sorted from blood. Regarding subset: CD45RA+ positively selected. Receptors originate from a man younger than 30 in good health.

The chain carries TRBV18 and TRBJ2-5; TRBD2 agrees at 12 bases. This CDR3 is built from 15 residues. V shed 4 bases, J shed 4 bases, and the junction held 4 bases outside the gene matches. Looked up from germline, CDR1 is KGHSH and CDR2 is LQKENI. As DNA, the CDR3 is TGTGCCAGCTCACTACGACTAGCGGGAGTAGAGACCCAGTACTTC. Translating it yields CASSLRLAGVETQYF.

The J gene is TRBJ2-5, the V gene TRBV10-2, with a possible D match to TRBD1 (6 bases). CDR1 and CDR2 from the germline V gene are WSHSY and SAAADI. With 6 bases removed from V and 5 bases from J, the gap between germline ends came to 16 bases. The CDR3 contains 14 residues. The CDR3 loop is CASRHPDRFETQYF. CDR3 nucleotide sequence: TGCGCCAGCAGGCACCCTGACAGGTTTGAGACCCAGTACTTC.

The chain employs TRBV4-3 and TRBJ2-3; 7 bases are a match to TRBD2. The CDR3 totals 15 residues. Germline-derived CDR1 and CDR2 are LGHNA and YSLEER. The J segment lost 2 bases and the V segment lost 3 bases, leaving 5 bases of the junction unmatched. The CDR3 is CASSQRAGSTDTQYF. The CDR3 coding sequence is TGCGCCAGCAGCCAGCGAGCGGGGTCCACAGATACGCAGTATTTT.

The rearrangement uses TRBV2 and TRBJ2-3; TRBD2 matches 11 bases. Germline trimming cut 4 bases from V and 2 bases from J; bases unmatched to any gene: 8. The CDR3 is 17 amino acids. Germline CDR1 reads SNHLY; CDR2 reads FYNNEI. CDR3: CASSALGSGGATDTQYF. CDR3 bases: TGTGCCAGCAGTGCCCTGGGTAGCGGGGGGGCCACAGATACGCAGTATTTT.

The chain combines TRBV27 with TRBJ2-3; 8 bases are shared with TRBD2. V trimming: 6 bases; J trimming: 14 bases; junction bases outside the gene matches: 10. The germline gives CDR1 MNHEY, CDR2 SMNVEV (reference sequence). The CDR3 runs 12 residues. CDR3 DNA sequence: TGTGCCAGCAGCTCTCAGCGGGGGCCCTTGTATTTT. Amino acid sequence: CASSSQRGPLYF.

CDR3 DNA: TGTGCCATCAGTGAGGGGCCGGTCTCCTACGAGCAGTACTTC. Translated, it gives CAISEGPVSYEQYF. The chain is built from TRBV10-3 and TRBJ2-7; D uncertain. The CDR3 sequence is 14 residues long. Trimming shortened V by 2 bases and J by 0 bases, and 8 bases separated the two germline ends. Germline V lookup: CDR1 ENHRY, CDR2 SYGVKD.

The chain uses TRBV5-1 and TRBJ2-2; D not resolved. CDR3 size: 15 residues. The V end lost 4 bases, the J end lost 8 bases, and 18 bases lay between the germline ends. The germline CDR1 and CDR2 sequences are SGHRS and YFSETQ. CDR3 residues: CASSLEDLPRGELFF. CDR3 in DNA: TGCGCCAGCAGCCTTGAGGACCTCCCCAGGGGGGAGCTGTTTTTT.

A single count supports this clone. The J gene is TRBJ1-5, the V gene TRBV30; 8 bases match TRBD1. The CDR3 sequence is 16 residues long. Trimming cost V 2 bases and J 3 bases; bases outside gene matches: 9. Germline V lookup: CDR1 GTSNPN, CDR2 SVGIG (reference sequence). The CDR3 nucleotides are TGTGCCTGGAGTCCCGGGACAGGCTTCTTCAATCAGCCCCAGCATTTT. Its protein product is CAWSPGTGFFNQPQHF.

The V gene is TRBV4-1, the J gene TRBJ2-1; weak D call: TRBD2 (6 bases). V was shortened by 1 base and J by 8 bases, with 15 bases between the two germline ends. The CDR3 length is 15 residues. CDR1 is MGHRA, CDR2 YSYEKL, per germline. The CDR3 is CASSQGTTAGDEQFF. CDR3 nucleotides: TGCGCCAGCAGCCAAGGGACTACCGCTGGGGATGAGCAGTTCTTC.

The genes are TRBV21-1 and TRBJ1-5; the tabulated D call, TRBD1, remains unverified against the DNA. TRBV21-1 is an annotated pseudogene. There are 15 residues in the CDR3. In nucleotides, the CDR3 is TGTGCCAGCAGCAAAGCGGCAGGGGAAAGACAGCCCCAGCATTTT. As protein: CASSKAAGERQPQHF.

This sequence joins TRBV2 and TRBJ1-2, with D hard to call. V lost 4 bases, J lost 0 bases, and 9 bases lay in between. This CDR3 spans 14 amino acids. Germline V CDR1 and CDR2: SNHLY, FYNNEI. The CDR3 is CASSAAGANYGYTF. CDR3 DNA: TGTGCCAGCAGTGCGGCAGGAGCTAACTATGGCTACACCTTC.

The chain employs TRBV5-4 and TRBJ1-3, with D tentatively TRBD1 (6 bases). The CDR3 loop spans 14 amino acids. Trimming took 3 bases from V and 3 from J, leaving 10 bases between them. CDR1 is SGHNT and CDR2 is YYREEE in the germline V gene (reference sequence). Here the CDR3 DNA reads TGTGCCAGCAGCTCCCCGGACAGTGGAAACACCATATATTTT. Translating gives CASSSPDSGNTIYF.

This chain uses TRBV6-5 with TRBJ1-2, with D possibly matching TRBD1 (5 bases). The CDR3 is 13 amino acids. CDR1 and CDR2 from the germline V gene are MNHEY and SVGAGI. V was shortened by 10 bases and J by 0 bases, with 12 bases between the two germline ends. The CDR3 region is CATSRGANYGYTF. The CDR3 coding sequence is TGTGCCACTTCGAGAGGGGCTAACTATGGCTACACCTTC.

V usage is TRBV19 and J usage is TRBJ1-5; TRBD1 might be the D (6 bases). Trimming took 7 bases from V and 1 from J, leaving 17 bases between them. Germline CDR1 LNHDA, CDR2 SQIVND (reference sequence). The CDR3 spans 16 residues. CDR3 residues: CASTTGLRLSNQPQHF. CDR3 coding DNA: TGTGCCAGTACCACAGGGTTGAGGTTGAGCAATCAGCCCCAGCATTTT. Full variable domain (rest looked up from reference TRBV19 and TRBJ1-5): DGGITQSPKYLFRKEGQNVTLSCEQNLNHDAMYWYRQDPGQGLRLIYYSQIVNDFQKGDIAEGYSVSREKKESFPLTVTSAQKNPTAFYLCASTTGLRLSNQPQHFGDGTRLSIL.

The V call is TRBV7-9, the J call TRBJ1-5, with TRBD1 identical over 7 bases. CDR1 and CDR2 from the germline V gene are SEHNR and FQNEAQ (reference sequence). J gave up 4 bases and V 1 base, and 7 bases lay outside the gene matches. The CDR3 extends over 16 amino acids. The CDR3 DNA sequence: TGTGCCAGCAGCTTAGTAGAGGGGGGACAGAATCAGCCCCAGCATTTT. It yields the protein CASSLVEGGQNQPQHF.

In this sample, this clone turned up a few times. This chain links TRBV6-5 with TRBJ1-1, with D perhaps matching TRBD1 (6 bases). The germline V gene has CDR1 MNHEY and CDR2 SVGAGI. V gave up 6 bases and J gave up 7 bases, with 9 bases separating them. This CDR3 is built from 11 residues. The CDR3 DNA follows: TGTGCCAGCAGGCGACAGGATGAAGCTTTCTTT. Protein: CASRRQDEAFF.

The chain is built from TRBV10-3 and TRBJ2-7; 7 bases are shared with TRBD1. With 2 bases clipped from V and 0 bases from J, the junction kept 4 bases outside the gene matches. CDR3 length: 15 amino acids. Looked up from germline, CDR1 is ENHRY and CDR2 is SYGVKD. Here the CDR3 reads CAISEGDSASYEQYF. The CDR3 region has the DNA TGTGCCATCAGTGAGGGGGACAGTGCCTCCTACGAGCAGTACTTC.

The rearrangement links TRBV18 to TRBJ1-3; D is unresolved. The V and J ends lost 5 bases and 0 bases respectively, with 11 bases between them. This CDR3 has 15 amino acids. Germline V gene lookup returns CDR1 KGHSH and CDR2 LQKENI. CDR3 nucleotide sequence: TGTGCCAGCTCAAGCGACGGAAGCTCTGGAAACACCATATATTTT. Its translation is CASSSDGSSGNTIYF.

This clone was detected only a few times. The chain carries TRBV10-3 and TRBJ1-6; no clear D. This CDR3 spans 14 amino acids. The germline CDR1 and CDR2 sequences are ENHRY and SYGVKD. V lost 6 bases and J 9 bases, leaving 15 bases between the germline ends. The DNA for the CDR3 is TGTGCCATCAGCTCTACCGGGAACGCTTCACCCCTCCACTTT. It encodes CAISSTGNASPLHF.

V usage is TRBV4-1 and J usage is TRBJ2-1; the match to TRBD2 covers 7 bases. The ends lost 0 bases at V and 8 bases at J; junction bases unmatched: 13. Germline V gene sequence: CDR1 MGHRA, CDR2 YSYEKL. The CDR3 totals 17 residues. CDR3 region: CASSQEQVGGRSYEQFF. CDR3 bases: TGCGCCAGCAGCCAAGAACAAGTGGGCGGGAGATCGTATGAGCAGTTCTTC.